This T cell receptor beta chain was observed in a study of beta chain features in type 1 diabetes. Sequenced material consisted of expressed TCRB transcripts (all of the isolated RNA was reverse transcribed). Libraries were prepared by immunoSEQ multiplex PCR; TCRdb keeps only in-frame clonotypes and omits some of them. The table records hundreds of thousands of clones, around 12% of them present only once. The CDR3 has 16 residues. V was shortened by 0 bases and J by 5 bases, with 16 bases between the two germline ends. Germline V gives CDR1 LNHNV, CDR2 YYDKDF (reference sequence). Researchers reported sorting CD4+ naive, central memory, regulatory and stem cell-like memory cells via CD45RO/CCR7/CD25/CD127/CD95/CD27. This clone appeared a few times.

This chain connects TRBV15 to TRBJ1-2, with D possibly TRBD1 on 5 matching bases. Specimen: naive CD4+ T cells from blood. This receptor was identified in a man between 18 and 35 years old in good health. The chain's CDR3 is CATSRDRREESYGYTF. The CDR3, as DNA: TGTGCCACCAGCAGAGATCGCAGGGAGGAAAGTTATGGCTACACCTTC.